The T cell receptor (beta chain) described here comes from a study of OX40 agonist ivuxolimab in advanced cancers. The data were produced by immunoSEQ multiplex PCR, yet TCRdb's version contains in-frame clones alone and is incomplete. The sample includes tens of thousands of clones, roughly 73% seen only once; the top ten take around 18%. Researchers took blood at baseline, on cycle 4 day 1, and on cycle 7 day 1. Trimming left V 2 bases short and J 1 base short, with 5 bases between. Germline V gives CDR1 SGHTA, CDR2 FQGNSA. The CDR3 length is 14 residues. This clone was observed once. The clonotype comes from an adult with an advanced solid tumor such as melanoma, head and neck, liver or kidney cancer. Sequenced material: CD4+ or CD8+ T cells sorted from blood, taken in a trial of the OX40 agonist ivuxolimab. The rearrangement joins TRBV7-2 to TRBJ2-2; D gene ambiguous. CDR3 loop: CASSLMENTGELFF. As DNA, the CDR3 is TGTGCCAGCAGCTTAATGGAGAACACCGGGGAGCTGTTTTTT.